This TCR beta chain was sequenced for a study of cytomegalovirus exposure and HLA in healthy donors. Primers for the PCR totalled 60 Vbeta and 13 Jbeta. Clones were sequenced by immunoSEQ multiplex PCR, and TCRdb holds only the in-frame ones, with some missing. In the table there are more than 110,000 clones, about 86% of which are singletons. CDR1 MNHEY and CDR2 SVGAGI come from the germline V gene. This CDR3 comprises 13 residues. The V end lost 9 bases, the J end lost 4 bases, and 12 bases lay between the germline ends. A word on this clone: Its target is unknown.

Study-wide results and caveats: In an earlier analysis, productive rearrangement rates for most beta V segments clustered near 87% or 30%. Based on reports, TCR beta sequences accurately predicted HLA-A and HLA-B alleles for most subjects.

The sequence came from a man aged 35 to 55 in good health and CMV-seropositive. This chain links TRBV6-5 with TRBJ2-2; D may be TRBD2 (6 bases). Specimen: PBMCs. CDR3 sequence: CAREGNGTGELFF. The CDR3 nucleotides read TGTGCCAGGGAGGGCAATGGCACCGGGGAGCTGTTTTTT.